This T cell receptor (beta chain) was retrieved from a study of T-cell memory formation after mild COVID-19. Trimming pared 0 bases from V and 6 bases from J, leaving 18 bases between. The CDR3 has 16 residues. Germline CDR1 reads SGHVS; CDR2 reads FNYEAQ. TCRdb independently ran MiXCR on the 5' RACE reads; one entry per CDR3 protein. This repertoire shows roughly 400,000 distinct CDR3 sequences, 20% to 25% found once; its top ten account for 7.5% to 10%. The chain joins TRBV7-6 to TRBJ2-7; tentatively, D is TRBD2 (5 bases). The clonotype comes from an adult woman who had mild COVID-19 (a few samples of this study predate the infection). Cell type and time point are not known. The sample taken for sequencing was PBMCs or a T cell subset sorted from them (not recorded which). CDR3 sequence (DNA): TGTGCCAGCAGCTTAGCGGACCCGGGATCTTGGGGCGAGCAGTACTTC. This codes for CASSLADPGSWGEQYF.